This T cell receptor (beta chain) was found in a study of T cell clonotyping in hematopoietic cell transplantation. Germline V gene sequence: CDR1 SNHLY, CDR2 FYNNEI. J gave up 3 bases and V 4 bases, and 8 bases lay outside the gene matches. This CDR3 has 15 amino acids. Data came from immunoSEQ multiplex PCR; TCRdb stores just in-frame clones and leaves some out. The repertoire has under 10,000 clones, roughly 90% of them found once; the top ten carry approximately 37%. This sequence originates from a human patient who had an allogeneic stem cell transplant, so the T cells may come from the graft donor. The donor label of this sample is uncertain. Some clones in this sample may be carry-over from other donors' samples. The V call is TRBV2, the J call TRBJ2-7; 8 bases match TRBD1. Sample: PBMCs, taken 180 days after allogeneic stem cell transplant. CDR3 nucleotide sequence: TGTGCCAGCAGTGTTGGACAGGGATCTTTCTACGAGCAGTACTTC. Translating it yields CASSVGQGSFYEQYF. Using reference TRBV2 and TRBJ2-7 for the parts outside the CDR3, the full variable domain is EPEVTQTPSHQVTQMGQEVILRCVPISNHLYFYWYRQILGQKVEFLVSFYNNEISEKSEIFDDQFSVERPDGSNFTLKIRSTKLEDSAMYFCASSVGQGSFYEQYFGPGTRLTVT.